These 29 T cell receptor beta chains originate from one sample sequenced in a study of cytomegalovirus exposure and HLA in healthy donors. The primer mix had 60 Vbeta and 13 Jbeta primers. Profiling relied on immunoSEQ multiplex PCR, and the TCRdb table lists in-frame clones only, not all of them. The sample lists about 120,000 clones; 60% to 85% were seen once. Input material: PBMCs. The receptors here all came from a woman in her 40s in good health and CMV-seropositive.

The CDR3 DNA sequence: TGTGCCAGCAGCTTACCCCGACAGTCTAACTATGGCTACACCTTC. Translation gives CASSLPRQSNYGYTF. The V and J genes are TRBV7-8 and TRBJ1-2, with D maybe TRBD1 (5 bases). Germline CDR1 SGHVS, CDR2 FQNEAQ. The CDR3 runs 15 residues. V was trimmed by 2 bases and J by 0 bases, leaving 10 bases between them.

The chain links TRBV7-6 to TRBJ2-5, with unresolved D. The germline CDR1 and CDR2 sequences are SGHVS and FNYEAQ. CDR3 length: 13 residues. V shed 1 base and J shed 5 bases, with 8 bases lying between them. In DNA, the CDR3 is TGTGCCAGCAGCTTAGGGGCGCGCGAGACCCAGTACTTC. This codes for CASSLGARETQYF.

The J gene is TRBJ1-1, the V gene TRBV7-6; D may be TRBD1 (5 bases). CDR3 length equals 13 residues. Germline loops: CDR1 SGHVS, CDR2 FNYEAQ. The V gene lost 5 bases and the J gene lost 1 base, with 8 bases spanning the gap. The chain's CDR3 is CASSVGQNTEAFF. The CDR3 region has the DNA TGTGCCAGCAGCGTCGGACAGAACACTGAAGCTTTCTTT.

This chain links TRBV9 with TRBJ2-1, with D perhaps matching TRBD1 (5 bases). Germline-derived CDR1 and CDR2 are SGDLS and YYNGEE. This CDR3 comprises 14 residues. V was pared by 7 bases and J by 2 bases, with 13 bases between. CDR3 residues: CASRLGPTYNEQFF. The CDR3 DNA follows: TGTGCCAGCCGCTTGGGGCCGACCTACAATGAGCAGTTCTTC.

The rearrangement joins TRBV5-4 to TRBJ2-3, with 10 bases matching TRBD2. The CDR3 totals 15 residues. V lost 4 bases, J lost 1 base, and 3 bases stayed unmatched. The germline V gene encodes CDR1 SGHNT and CDR2 YYREEE (reference sequence). As DNA, the CDR3 is TGTGCCAGCAGCCCCGGGACTAGCGGCACAGATACGCAGTATTTT. Amino acids: CASSPGTSGTDTQYF. Full variable domain (rest looked up from reference TRBV5-4 and TRBJ2-3): ETGVTQSPTHLIKTRGQQVTLRCSSQSGHNTVSWYQQALGQGPQFIFQYYREEENGRGNFPPRFSGLQFPNYSSELNVNALELDDSALYLCASSPGTSGTDTQYFGPGTRLTVL.

V and J are TRBV5-4 and TRBJ2-3; 7 bases match TRBD1. Per germline, CDR1 SGHNT and CDR2 YYREEE (reference sequence). V was pared by 5 bases and J by 0 bases, with 9 bases of the junction left unmatched. This CDR3 region has 16 residues. This chain's CDR3 is CASSIPGQLSTDTQYF. The DNA of the CDR3 is TGTGCCAGCAGTATTCCGGGACAGCTTAGCACAGATACGCAGTATTTT.

The genes are TRBV18 and TRBJ2-5; 11 bases fit TRBD1. The junction had 6 bases not matched to a gene; V was cut back by 5 bases and J by 4 bases. Germline CDR1 is KGHSH and CDR2 is LQKENI. The CDR3 sequence is 15 residues long. The CDR3 spells CASSSDRGRRETQYF. The CDR3, as DNA: TGTGCCAGCTCATCGGACAGGGGGCGCAGAGAGACCCAGTACTTC.

This clone was seen a few times. This chain connects TRBV7-8 to TRBJ1-5; no clear D gene. Trimming pared 8 bases from V and 2 bases from J, leaving 13 bases between. The V gene's germline CDR1 is SGHVS and CDR2 FQNEAQ. This CDR3 contains 14 residues. The DNA for the CDR3 is TGTGCCAGCGGCCGAAGCGGGGGCAATCAGCCCCAGCATTTT. It specifies CASGRSGGNQPQHF.

The chain links TRBV5-1 to TRBJ2-1; 8 nucleotides agree with TRBD1. Germline assignment: CDR1 SGHRS and CDR2 YFSETQ. The CDR3 is 13 amino acids. The junction had 7 bases not matched to a gene; V was cut back by 3 bases and J by 11 bases. The chain's CDR3 is CASSSEDRVKQFF. CDR3 in DNA: TGCGCCAGCAGCTCAGAGGACAGGGTTAAGCAGTTCTTC. The full variable domain, completed using reference TRBV5-1 and TRBJ2-1, is KAGVTQTPRYLIKTRGQQVTLSCSPISGHRSVSWYQQTPGQGLQFLFEYFSETQRNKGNFPGRFSGRQFSNSRSEMNVSTLELGDSALYLCASSSEDRVKQFFGPGTRLTVL.

This clone showed up just once. The chain carries TRBV5-1 and TRBJ2-7; 9 positions agree with TRBD2. CDR1 is SGHRS, CDR2 YFSETQ, per germline. Germline trimming cut 0 bases from V and 2 bases from J; bases unmatched to any gene: 6. The CDR3 loop spans 16 amino acids. The CDR3 bases are TGCGCCAGCAGCTTGGTTAAGACTAGCGGAACCTACGAGCAGTACTTC. This translates into CASSLVKTSGTYEQYF.

The chain has TRBV7-2 and TRBJ2-1; TRBD2 aligns across 9 bases. Looked up from germline, CDR1 is SGHTA and CDR2 is FQGNSA. V lost 4 bases to trimming and J lost 0 bases; unmatched junction nucleotides: 7. This CDR3 region has 17 residues. CDR3 sequence (DNA): TGTGCCAGCAGCTCCTTAGCGGGAGAAAGCTCCTACAATGAGCAGTTCTTC. It yields the protein CASSSLAGESSYNEQFF.

This clone was observed a handful of times. This rearrangement joins TRBV4-2 to TRBJ1-1; no clear D gene. Per the germline V gene, CDR1 is LGHNA and CDR2 is YNFKEQ. V was cut by 4 bases and J by 6 bases, with 21 bases left in between. The CDR3 runs 16 residues. CDR3 nucleotide sequence: TGTGCCAGCAGCCCGTCGGCCGGGCGAGGAGGGTCTGAAGCTTTCTTT. The encoded protein is CASSPSAGRGGSEAFF.

The V gene is TRBV6-5, the J gene TRBJ1-2; tentative D call: TRBD1 (5 bases). V was shortened by 2 bases and J by 5 bases, with 15 bases between the two germline ends. The CDR3 extends over 15 amino acids. Germline loops: CDR1 MNHEY, CDR2 SVGAGI. CDR3: CASSYLSSRGYGYTF. Written as DNA, the CDR3 is TGTGCCAGCAGTTACCTAAGCTCCCGGGGGTATGGCTACACCTTC.

This chain uses TRBV4-2 with TRBJ2-3; the D gene is possibly TRBD2 (5 bases). CDR3 length equals 18 residues. The V gene lost 1 base and the J gene lost 0 bases, with 17 bases spanning the gap. Per the germline V gene, CDR1 is LGHNA and CDR2 is YNFKEQ. Here the CDR3 DNA reads TGTGCCAGCAGCCAAGTCTTGGGAAGCGGAGCTAGCACAGATACGCAGTATTTT. Its protein product is CASSQVLGSGASTDTQYF.

This clone was seen only a few times. The chain carries TRBV11-3 and TRBJ1-1; unclear D gene. This CDR3 region has 14 residues. The V end was cut by 5 bases, the J end by 0 bases, with 10 bases between. The V gene's germline CDR1 is SGHNT and CDR2 YENEEA. In nucleotides, the CDR3 is TGTGCCAGCAGCCCAGGAGGGTTGAACACTGAAGCTTTCTTT. It translates to CASSPGGLNTEAFF.

The chain is built from TRBV10-3 and TRBJ2-2; TRBD1 matches at 8 bases. The tail of the sequence fits TRBJ1-3 better, so the J call may be wrong. The germline V gene encodes CDR1 ENHRY and CDR2 SYGVKD. This CDR3 comprises 14 residues. The CDR3 protein is CAISDRTGYSTIYF. The CDR3 DNA reads TGTGCCATCAGTGACCGGACAGGGTATAGCACCATATATTTT.

This clone was observed once. This chain links TRBV4-3 with TRBJ1-6; 9 nucleotides match TRBD1. With V trimmed by 6 bases and J by 7 bases, 7 bases remained unmatched. The germline CDR1 and CDR2 sequences are LGHNA and YSLEER. The CDR3 runs 15 residues. Written as DNA, the CDR3 is TGCGCCAGCAGACCAGGTGGACAGGGGAATTCACCCCTCCACTTT. This sequence encodes CASRPGGQGNSPLHF.

In its sample, this clone was seen once. The rearrangement links TRBV7-2 to TRBJ2-5, with D perhaps matching TRBD1 (6 bases). This CDR3 comprises 15 residues. The germline V gene has CDR1 SGHTA and CDR2 FQGNSA. The V end was cut by 5 bases, the J end by 2 bases, with 15 bases between. The CDR3 nucleotides read TGTGCCAGCAGCCCGACAAGAGGGGGACAAGAGACCCAGTACTTC. Its translation is CASSPTRGGQETQYF. The full variable domain, in which reference TRBV7-2 and TRBJ2-5 provide the parts outside the CDR3, is GAGVSQSPSNKVTEKGKDVELRCDPISGHTALYWYRQSLGQGLEFLIYFQGNSAPDKSGLPSDRFSAERTGGSVSTLTIQRTQQEDSAVYLCASSPTRGGQETQYFGPGTRLLVL.

This chain links TRBV27 with TRBJ2-2; D gene uncertain. V lost 5 bases, J lost 7 bases, and 17 bases lay in between. Germline lookup yields CDR1 MNHEY and CDR2 SMNVEV (reference sequence). CDR3 length equals 15 residues. CDR3 coding DNA: TGTGCCAGCAGTCACTTAAAGCTTATCCACGGGGAGCTGTTTTTT. Translation: CASSHLKLIHGELFF.

This clone has only one observation. The chain carries TRBV12-1 and TRBJ1-2; the D call TRBD1 from the table was never checked on the DNA. TRBV12-1 is marked as a pseudogene. This CDR3 has 17 residues. CDR3 bases: TGTGCCAGCAGCCCGTACAGGTTTCGCCCGGCGAACTATGGCTACACCTTC. Encoded protein: CASSPYRFRPANYGYTF.

The chain recombines TRBV19 with TRBJ1-2; possibly TRBD1 for D (5 bases). Trimming cost V 8 bases and J 10 bases, with 17 bases left between them. The CDR3 spans 12 residues. CDR1 and CDR2 (germline): LNHDA, SQIVND (reference sequence). This CDR3 reads CASSPSGTFYTF. Here the CDR3 DNA reads TGTGCCAGTTCCCCGTCAGGGACTTTCTACACCTTC.

The V and J genes are TRBV7-2 and TRBJ2-7; 7 positions agree with TRBD2. Trimming removed 6 bases from V and 7 bases from J; junction bases left unmatched: 12. The CDR3 consists of 14 residues. Germline V gene lookup returns CDR1 SGHTA and CDR2 FQGNSA. The CDR3 DNA is TGTGCCAGCAGACCGGCGGGAGAGGTGGATGAGCAGTACTTC. It encodes CASRPAGEVDEQYF.

This chain links TRBV18 with TRBJ2-3; 13 positions agree with TRBD2. Trimming cost V 3 bases and J 1 base; bases outside gene matches: 7. Per germline, CDR1 KGHSH and CDR2 LQKENI. CDR3 length: 18 residues. The CDR3 DNA sequence: TGTGCCAGCTCACCCATAGGGACTAGCGGGGTTCGCACAGATACGCAGTATTTT. This codes for CASSPIGTSGVRTDTQYF. Combining the CDR3 with reference TRBV18 and TRBJ2-3 gives the whole variable domain NAGVMQNPRHLVRRRGQEARLRCSPMKGHSHVYWYRQLPEEGLKFMVYLQKENIIDESGMPKERFSAEFPKEGPSILRIQQVVRGDSAAYFCASSPIGTSGVRTDTQYFGPGTRLTVL.

The CDR3 region has the DNA TGTGCCAGCAGGCCTACAGGGGGCGCGGGTCAGCCCCAGCATTTT. Protein sequence: CASRPTGGAGQPQHF. The gene calls are TRBV28 and TRBJ1-5; 9 bases map to TRBD1. The CDR3 runs 15 residues. After removal of 6 bases from V and 6 bases from J, the junction contained 9 bases not matched to a gene. Germline V gives CDR1 MDHEN, CDR2 SYDVKM.

The V and J genes are TRBV10-2 and TRBJ1-1; 10 positions match TRBD1. There are 17 residues in the CDR3. V shed 4 bases, J shed 4 bases, and the junction held 12 bases outside the gene matches. Germline V lookup: CDR1 WSHSY, CDR2 SAAADI. In nucleotides, the CDR3 is TGCGCCAGCAGTGGGCCCCGGGACAGGGGAGCGGGCACTGAAGCTTTCTTT. As protein: CASSGPRDRGAGTEAFF.

The chain has TRBV19 and TRBJ2-7, with D uncertain. CDR1 is LNHDA, CDR2 SQIVND, per germline (reference sequence). This CDR3 spans 15 amino acids. With 5 bases removed from V and 2 bases from J, the gap between germline ends came to 16 bases. In nucleotides, the CDR3 is TGTGCCAGTAGTCGCGAGGCAACCGATCCCTACGAGCAGTACTTC. This gives the protein CASSREATDPYEQYF.

V and J are TRBV4-1 and TRBJ1-6; no definite D call. The germline CDR1 and CDR2 sequences are MGHRA and YSYEKL. V shed 0 bases and J shed 6 bases, with 15 bases lying between them. The CDR3 totals 17 residues. The CDR3 DNA follows: TGCGCCAGCAGCCAAGACCGAGCCGGCGGGAGTAATTCACCCCTCCACTTT. Its translation: CASSQDRAGGSNSPLHF.

The J gene is TRBJ1-4, the V gene TRBV5-1, with D tentatively TRBD1 (5 bases). The CDR3 is 15 amino acids. Trimming stripped 6 bases from V and 5 bases from J, with 17 bases between. The V gene's germline CDR1 is SGHRS and CDR2 YFSETQ. CDR3 amino acids: CASTHGRGKNEKLFF. The CDR3 coding sequence is TGCGCCAGCACCCACGGAAGGGGAAAGAATGAAAAACTGTTTTTT. The whole variable domain, filled in from reference TRBV5-1 and TRBJ1-4, reads KAGVTQTPRYLIKTRGQQVTLSCSPISGHRSVSWYQQTPGQGLQFLFEYFSETQRNKGNFPGRFSGRQFSNSRSEMNVSTLELGDSALYLCASTHGRGKNEKLFFGSGTQLSVL.

This chain connects TRBV7-2 to TRBJ2-7, with D unresolved. Germline CDR1 reads SGHTA; CDR2 reads FQGNSA. V was clipped by 6 bases and J by 5 bases, with 14 bases between them. CDR3 length equals 13 residues. The CDR3 region has the DNA TGTGCCAGCAGACCCGGTTTTTTGAACGAGCAGTACTTC. Translating it yields CASRPGFLNEQYF.